Below are 25 T cell receptor beta chains sequenced from a single sample in a study of blood T cell repertoires in COVID-19. Generated by immunoSEQ multiplex PCR, the TCRdb table keeps only in-frame clones and is missing some. Here the sample spans 120,000 to 150,000 clones, more than 65% being singletons. Sample: peripheral blood. The receptors stem from a human donor in a cohort sampled during active COVID-19.

CDR3 amino acids: CASAAGIRETQYF. The CDR3 nucleotides read TGTGCCTCAGCGGCGGGGATACGAGAGACCCAGTACTTC. The chain couples TRBV11-2 to TRBJ2-5; tentative D call: TRBD2 (6 bases). The CDR3 is 13 amino acids. Germline lookup yields CDR1 SGHAT and CDR2 FQNNGV. V was clipped by 11 bases and J by 4 bases, with 17 bases between them. Looking up the rest from reference TRBV11-2 and TRBJ2-5 gives the full variable domain: EAGVAQSPRYKIIEKRQSVAFWCNPISGHATLYWYQQILGQGPKLLIQFQNNGVVDDSQLPKDRFSAERLKGVDSTLKIQPAKLEDSAVYLCASAAGIRETQYFGPGTRLLVL.

The CDR3 reads CASSAGLDNTDTQYF. CDR3 nucleotide sequence: TGTGCCAGCAGCGCGGGACTAGACAACACAGATACGCAGTATTTT. The chain employs TRBV9 and TRBJ2-3; TRBD2 matches at 8 bases. Trimming took 3 bases from V and 2 from J; bases not matched to a gene: 5. Germline CDR1 reads SGDLS; CDR2 reads YYNGEE. This CDR3 spans 15 amino acids. The full variable domain, with the rest looked up from reference TRBV9 and TRBJ2-3, is DSGVTQTPKHLITATGQRVTLRCSPRSGDLSVYWYQQSLDQGLQFLIQYYNGEERAKGNILERFSAQQFPDLHSELNLSSLELGDSALYFCASSAGLDNTDTQYFGPGTRLTVL.

The chain carries TRBV5-1 and TRBJ2-5, with D maybe TRBD1 (6 bases). From germline, CDR1 is SGHRS and CDR2 YFSETQ. V lost 1 base to trimming and J lost 9 bases, with 16 bases between them. The CDR3 sequence is 14 residues long. CDR3 nucleotides: TGCGCCAGCAGCTTGAGGCAGGGGTCCGGCGCCCAGTACTTC. It encodes CASSLRQGSGAQYF.

This chain joins TRBV10-3 and TRBJ1-6; D not resolved. The length of the CDR3 is 16 residues. V was cut by 3 bases and J by 1 base, with 10 bases left in between. Germline values: CDR1 ENHRY, CDR2 SYGVKD. The chain's CDR3 is CAISDKEGSYNSPLHF. The CDR3 DNA reads as TGTGCCATCAGTGATAAAGAGGGTTCCTATAATTCACCCCTCCACTTT.

This clone was observed a single time. The chain has TRBV7-9 and TRBJ2-1; D is unclear. This CDR3 comprises 13 residues. V lost 5 bases and J 3 bases, leaving 8 bases between the germline ends. Germline lookup yields CDR1 SEHNR and CDR2 FQNEAQ (reference sequence). CDR3 in DNA: TGTGCCAGCAGCCAACCTAGCTACAATGAGCAGTTCTTC. Translated, it gives CASSQPSYNEQFF.

This clone was seen once. The gene calls are TRBV12-5 and TRBJ2-2, with TRBD1 matching 8 bases. Germline V CDR1 and CDR2: LGHNT, FRNRAP. The CDR3 runs to 14 residues. Losses at the gene ends were 7 bases for V and 6 bases for J; bases not matched to a gene: 7. The CDR3 sequence: CASARQGTAGELFF. In nucleotides, the CDR3 is TGTGCTAGTGCCAGACAGGGGACGGCCGGGGAGCTGTTTTTT.

The rearrangement uses TRBV28 and TRBJ1-1; 11 bases agree with TRBD1. The CDR3 spans 13 residues. CDR1 is MDHEN, CDR2 SYDVKM, per germline. With 5 bases clipped from V and 5 bases from J, the junction kept 1 base outside the gene matches. In nucleotides, the CDR3 is TGTGCCAGCAGTGGACAGGGGGCGACTGAAGCTTTCTTT. This gives the protein CASSGQGATEAFF.

The table lists this clone with a count of one. This rearrangement joins TRBV7-5 to TRBJ1-2; TRBD1, the D gene given by the table, was not confirmed from the DNA. TRBV7-5 represents a pseudogene. This CDR3 is built from 18 residues. CDR3 coding DNA: TGTGCCAGAAGCTTAGAGTTCAGGGGGAGAGACACAAACTATGGCTACACCTTC. It is translated as CARSLEFRGRDTNYGYTF.

This chain connects TRBV20-1 to TRBJ1-2, with 9 bases identical to TRBD1. Germline CDR1 reads DFQATT; CDR2 reads SNEGSKA (reference sequence). The CDR3 extends over 15 amino acids. The trim removed 3 bases at V and 3 bases at J, leaving 8 bases unmatched. This chain's CDR3 is CSASPGTGSDYGYTF. The CDR3, as DNA: TGCAGTGCTAGTCCCGGGACAGGGAGCGACTATGGCTACACCTTC.

The table lists this clone with a few counts. The genes are TRBV10-2 and TRBJ2-3; TRBD1 matches at 7 bases. The CDR3 runs to 14 residues. Losses at the gene ends were 6 bases for V and 1 base for J; bases not matched to a gene: 4. Germline assignment: CDR1 WSHSY and CDR2 SAAADI. CDR3 nucleotide sequence: TGCGCCAGCAGCGGACAGGATGGCACAGATACGCAGTATTTT. It encodes CASSGQDGTDTQYF.

This chain links TRBV19 with TRBJ2-5; the match to TRBD1 covers 9 bases. V lost 6 bases and J lost 4; bases outside the gene matches: 6. Germline values: CDR1 LNHDA, CDR2 SQIVND (reference sequence). This CDR3 comprises 14 residues. CDR3: CASRLTGGGETQYF. The CDR3 nucleotides are TGTGCCAGTAGGCTCACAGGGGGCGGAGAGACCCAGTACTTC.

The rearrangement links TRBV2 to TRBJ2-5, with D possibly being TRBD2 (7 bases). CDR3 length: 17 amino acids. Trimming pared 1 base from V and 3 bases from J, leaving 18 bases between. Germline CDR1 SNHLY, CDR2 FYNNEI. CDR3 bases: TGTGCCAGCAGTGAAGACTGGGGGGGCGGATCAGAAGAGACCCAGTACTTC. Protein: CASSEDWGGGSEETQYF.

CDR3 nucleotides: TGCGCCAGCAGCCAAGATTGGGGGACAAATACCTACAATGAGCAGTTCTTC. Translating gives CASSQDWGTNTYNEQFF. This chain joins TRBV4-1 and TRBJ2-1; weak D call: TRBD1 (6 bases). Trimming left V 0 bases short and J 2 bases short, with 14 bases between. The CDR3 loop spans 17 amino acids. The V gene's germline CDR1 is MGHRA and CDR2 YSYEKL.

This rearrangement joins TRBV5-8 to TRBJ2-5, with TRBD2 identical over 13 bases. Germline trimming cut 6 bases from V and 5 bases from J; bases unmatched to any gene: 13. The CDR3 totals 17 residues. Germline CDR1 reads SGHTS; CDR2 reads YDEGEE. This chain's CDR3 is CASTPGLAGVFGETQYF. CDR3 DNA: TGTGCCAGCACCCCTGGACTAGCGGGGGTCTTTGGCGAGACCCAGTACTTC.

The V and J genes are TRBV19 and TRBJ1-1, with D unclear. This CDR3 comprises 13 residues. V was shortened by 2 bases and J by 1 base, with 5 bases between the two germline ends. Germline V gene lookup returns CDR1 LNHDA and CDR2 SQIVND (reference sequence). The CDR3 nucleotides are TGTGCCAGTAGTATAAAGCGGAACACTGAAGCTTTCTTT. Translation gives CASSIKRNTEAFF.

The J gene is TRBJ1-2, the V gene TRBV4-1, with D unresolved. Germline V gene lookup returns CDR1 MGHRA and CDR2 YSYEKL. Between the trimmed V and J ends, which lost 3 bases and 4 bases, there was a span of 9 bases. The CDR3 has 13 residues. The CDR3 sequence is CASSHPRSYGYTF. For the CDR3, the DNA is TGCGCCAGCAGCCACCCGAGATCCTATGGCTACACCTTC.

This clone has only a few counts. V and J are TRBV5-1 and TRBJ2-7, with 8 nucleotides matching TRBD2. The germline V gene has CDR1 SGHRS and CDR2 YFSETQ. The trim removed 0 bases at V and 3 bases at J, leaving 2 bases unmatched. This CDR3 comprises 14 residues. The CDR3 nucleotides are TGCGCCAGCAGCTTGGCGGGGGGGCTCTACGAGCAGTACTTC. Translation gives CASSLAGGLYEQYF.

The J gene is TRBJ1-1, the V gene TRBV19, with 12 positions matching TRBD1. Losses at the gene ends were 5 bases for V and 5 bases for J; bases not matched to a gene: 3. Germline CDR1 reads LNHDA; CDR2 reads SQIVND (reference sequence). This CDR3 comprises 14 residues. CDR3 loop: CASSGTGGLTEAFF. CDR3 nucleotide sequence: TGTGCCAGTAGTGGGACAGGGGGCTTAACTGAAGCTTTCTTT.

The J gene is TRBJ2-5, the V gene TRBV10-1, with 13 bases identical to TRBD2. Germline CDR1 and CDR2: WNHNN and SYGVQD (reference sequence). The CDR3 has 16 residues. V lost 2 bases, J lost 3 bases, and 3 bases stayed unmatched. This CDR3 is CASSEGGTSGKETQYF. Here the CDR3 DNA reads TGCGCCAGCAGTGAGGGGGGGACTAGCGGGAAAGAGACCCAGTACTTC.

The chain joins TRBV5-8 to TRBJ2-2; 10 bases agree with TRBD1. CDR1 and CDR2 from the germline V gene are SGHTS and YDEGEE. The CDR3 is made up of 15 amino acids. V trimming: 5 bases; J trimming: 6 bases; junction bases outside the gene matches: 7. The CDR3 DNA reads as TGTGCCAGCAGGACGGGACAGGGGCCCTCCGGGGAGCTGTTTTTT. Residues: CASRTGQGPSGELFF. Variable domain in full (rest from reference TRBV5-8 and TRBJ2-2): EAGVTQSPTHLIKTRGQQATLRCSPISGHTSVYWYQQALGLGLQFLLWYDEGEERNRGNFPPRFSGRQFPNYSSELNVNALELEDSALYLCASRTGQGPSGELFFGEGSRLTVL.

The genes are TRBV19 and TRBJ1-1, with a tentative D call TRBD1 (6 bases). Per germline, CDR1 LNHDA and CDR2 SQIVND (reference sequence). CDR3 length: 13 residues. The ends were cut back, 10 bases at V and 4 bases at J, with 16 bases in the middle. CDR3 sequence (DNA): TGTGCCACCCAGGTGGGGGCGGGCACTGAAGCTTTCTTT. This codes for CATQVGAGTEAFF.

The chain carries TRBV7-8 and TRBJ1-3; 7 bases agree with TRBD1. The CDR3 is 17 residues long. V lost 4 bases to trimming and J lost 3 bases; unmatched junction nucleotides: 12. CDR1 SGHVS and CDR2 FQNEAQ come from the germline V gene. DNA for the CDR3: TGTGCCAGCAGCTCTCCACCGACAGGGACGGGTGGAAACACCATATATTTT. Its translation: CASSSPPTGTGGNTIYF.

V and J are TRBV5-1 and TRBJ1-5; the match to TRBD1 covers 7 bases. The CDR3 runs to 18 residues. V lost 2 bases, J lost 7 bases, and 18 bases stayed unmatched. Germline V CDR1 and CDR2: SGHRS, YFSETQ. In DNA, the CDR3 is TGCGCCAGCAGCTTAGGACAGGTTGAATCCCCAAGGAGGCAGCCCCAGCATTTT. Its protein is CASSLGQVESPRRQPQHF.

The chain joins TRBV18 to TRBJ2-5; a weak D match, TRBD2 (6 bases). The V gene lost 3 bases and the J gene lost 7 bases, with 18 bases spanning the gap. Germline CDR1 reads KGHSH; CDR2 reads LQKENI. This CDR3 has 15 amino acids. The CDR3 DNA reads as TGTGCCAGCTCACCGCAGACTAGTCCCGCGGGGACCCAGTACTTC. Its translation: CASSPQTSPAGTQYF.

This clone was counted a single time. V gene TRBV6-5 combines with J gene TRBJ2-2; a possible D gene is TRBD1 (5 bases). Between the trimmed V and J ends, which lost 5 bases and 6 bases, there was a span of 13 bases. In germline, CDR1 is MNHEY, CDR2 SVGAGI. The CDR3 loop spans 14 amino acids. The CDR3 sequence is CASSQTGYAGELFF. The CDR3 DNA sequence: TGTGCCAGCAGTCAAACAGGTTACGCCGGGGAGCTGTTTTTT.